The clone carrying this T cell receptor (beta chain) turned up a few times. The same CDR3 arises from other DNA sequences in this sample as well. This entry belongs to a study of OX40 agonist ivuxolimab in advanced cancers. This table comes from immunoSEQ multiplex PCR, and its TCRdb copy is limited to in-frame clones, with some not included. The sample lists 15,000 to 20,000 clones, 85% to 90% occurring once. Cycle 7 day 1, cycle 4 day 1, and baseline were the timepoints at which blood was sampled. The material was CD4+ or CD8+ T cells sorted from blood, obtained in a trial of the OX40 agonist ivuxolimab. The source of this sequence is an adult with an advanced solid tumor such as melanoma, head and neck, liver or kidney cancer.

CDR3 residues: CAWSGGSGNTIYF. The CDR3 DNA follows: TGTGCCTGGAGTGGCGGCTCTGGAAACACCATATATTTT. The gene calls are TRBV30 and TRBJ1-3, with unresolved D. Germline CDR1 and CDR2: GTSNPN and SVGIG (reference sequence). Trimming cost V 1 base and J 0 bases, with 4 bases left between them. The CDR3 runs to 13 residues.